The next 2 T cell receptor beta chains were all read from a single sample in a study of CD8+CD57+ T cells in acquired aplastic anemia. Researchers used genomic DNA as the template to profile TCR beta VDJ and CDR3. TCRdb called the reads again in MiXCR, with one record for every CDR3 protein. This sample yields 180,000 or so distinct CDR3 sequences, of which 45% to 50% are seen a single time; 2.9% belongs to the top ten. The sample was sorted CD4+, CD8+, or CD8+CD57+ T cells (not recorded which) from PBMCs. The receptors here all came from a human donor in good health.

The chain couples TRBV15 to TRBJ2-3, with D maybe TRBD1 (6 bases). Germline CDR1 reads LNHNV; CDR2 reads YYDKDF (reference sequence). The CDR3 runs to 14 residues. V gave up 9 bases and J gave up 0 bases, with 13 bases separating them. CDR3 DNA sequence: TGTGCCACGTCTAAGGGGGATAGCACAGATACGCAGTATTTT. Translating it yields CATSKGDSTDTQYF.

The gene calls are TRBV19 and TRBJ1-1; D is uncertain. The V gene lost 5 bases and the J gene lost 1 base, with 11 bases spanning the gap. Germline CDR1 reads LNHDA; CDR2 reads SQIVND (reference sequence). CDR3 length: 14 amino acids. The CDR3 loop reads CASSLTPENTEAFF. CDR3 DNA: TGTGCCAGTAGTCTGACACCCGAGAACACTGAAGCTTTCTTT.